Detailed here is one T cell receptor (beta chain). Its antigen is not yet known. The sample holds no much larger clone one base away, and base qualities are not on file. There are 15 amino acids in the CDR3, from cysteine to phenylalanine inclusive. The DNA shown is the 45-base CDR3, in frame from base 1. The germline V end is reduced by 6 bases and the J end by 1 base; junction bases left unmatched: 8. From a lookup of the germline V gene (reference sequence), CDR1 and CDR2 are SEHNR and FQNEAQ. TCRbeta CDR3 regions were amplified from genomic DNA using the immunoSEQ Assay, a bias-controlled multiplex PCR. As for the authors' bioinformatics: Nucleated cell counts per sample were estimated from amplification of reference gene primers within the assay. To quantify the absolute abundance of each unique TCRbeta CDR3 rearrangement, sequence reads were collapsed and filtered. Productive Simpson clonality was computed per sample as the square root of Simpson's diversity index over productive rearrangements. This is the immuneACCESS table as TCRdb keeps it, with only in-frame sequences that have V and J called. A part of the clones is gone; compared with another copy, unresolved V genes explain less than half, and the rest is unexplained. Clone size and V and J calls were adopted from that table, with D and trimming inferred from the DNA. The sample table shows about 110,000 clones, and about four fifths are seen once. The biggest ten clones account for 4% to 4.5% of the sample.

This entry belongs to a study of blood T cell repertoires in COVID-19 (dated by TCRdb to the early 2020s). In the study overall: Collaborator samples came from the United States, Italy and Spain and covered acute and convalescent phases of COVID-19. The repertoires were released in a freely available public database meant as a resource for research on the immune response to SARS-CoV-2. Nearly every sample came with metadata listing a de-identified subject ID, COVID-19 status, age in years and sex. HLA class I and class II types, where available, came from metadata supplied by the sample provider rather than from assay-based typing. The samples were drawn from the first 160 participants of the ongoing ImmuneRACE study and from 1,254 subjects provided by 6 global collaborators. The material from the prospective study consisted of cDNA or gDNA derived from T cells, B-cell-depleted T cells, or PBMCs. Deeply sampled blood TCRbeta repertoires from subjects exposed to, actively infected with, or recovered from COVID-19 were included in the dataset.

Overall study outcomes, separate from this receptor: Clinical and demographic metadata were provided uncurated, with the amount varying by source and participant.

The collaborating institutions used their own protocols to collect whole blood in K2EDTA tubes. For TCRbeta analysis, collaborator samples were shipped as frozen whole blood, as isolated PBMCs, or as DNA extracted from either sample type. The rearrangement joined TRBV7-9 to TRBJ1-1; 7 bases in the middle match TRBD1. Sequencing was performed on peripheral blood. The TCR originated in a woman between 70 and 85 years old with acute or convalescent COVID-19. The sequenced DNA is TGTGCCAGCAGTTCTCCGGGACAGCGGAACACTGAAGCTTTCTTT. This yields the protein CASSSPGQRNTEAFF.